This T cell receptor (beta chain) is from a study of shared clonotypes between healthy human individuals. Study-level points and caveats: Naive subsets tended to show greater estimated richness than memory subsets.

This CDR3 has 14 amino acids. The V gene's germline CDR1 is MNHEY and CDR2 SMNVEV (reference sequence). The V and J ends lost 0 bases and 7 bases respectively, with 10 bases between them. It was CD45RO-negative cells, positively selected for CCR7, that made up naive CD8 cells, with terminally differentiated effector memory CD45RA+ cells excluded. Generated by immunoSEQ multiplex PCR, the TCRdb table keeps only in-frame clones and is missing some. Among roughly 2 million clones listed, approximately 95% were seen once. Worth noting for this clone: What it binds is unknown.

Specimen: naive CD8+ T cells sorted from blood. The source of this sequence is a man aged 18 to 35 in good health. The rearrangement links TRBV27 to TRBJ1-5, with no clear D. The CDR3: CASSLSFGWQPQHF. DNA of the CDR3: TGTGCCAGCAGTTTATCTTTCGGATGGCAGCCCCAGCATTTT.